This TCR beta chain was identified in a study of T-cell reconstitution after alpha-beta-depleted transplantation in children. Study-level findings and limits: Newly generated T cells supplied most T-cell counts and diversity one year post-transplant.

A few counts support this clonotype. The antigen is undetermined. The authors prepared the TCRbeta library with unique molecular identifiers. TCRdb fed the PCR reads into MiXCR, producing one record per CDR3 protein. The repertoire consists of fewer than 550,000 distinct CDR3 sequences, with about 10% occurring once and the leading ten covering 14%. The material was PBMCs, mostly from graft donor cells, obtained 180 days after TCRalphabeta/CD19-depleted stem cell transplant. The clonotype originates from a female patient aged 2 to 10 who had a stem cell transplant for aplastic anemia, so the T cells may come from the graft donor.

CDR3 protein: CASSQDPSGYNEQFF. For the CDR3, the DNA is TGTGCCAGCAGCCAAGATCCATCTGGGTACAATGAGCAGTTCTTC. The V gene is TRBV4-2, the J gene TRBJ2-1, with no clear D. Looked up from germline, CDR1 is LGHNA and CDR2 is YNFKEQ. CDR3 length equals 15 residues. Trimming took off 0 bases at V and 4 bases at J, with 10 bases between the two ends.